The subject of this entry is one TCR beta chain. This clonotype was counted only a few times. The clone's antigen remains unknown. There are no base qualities to consult, and no much larger clone falls within one base. The CDR3 runs 16 amino acids, cysteine and phenylalanine included. Kept here is only the CDR3 DNA, which spans 48 bases and is read in frame from base 1. V has 4 bases trimmed and J has 7 bases trimmed; junction bases matching no gene number 12. Looking up the germline V gene yields CDR1 SGHTA and CDR2 FQGNSA. This record belongs to a study of spatial heterogeneity in lung cancer (dated by TCRdb to between 2018 and 2021). Regarding the complete study: More beta-chain than alpha-chain transcripts were consistently detected, likely reflecting higher beta-chain transcript abundance. Both alpha and beta chains were TCR-sequenced in samples taken at surgery, namely 220 tumor regions, 62 to 70 matched nontumor lung samples and just over 55 PBMC samples. Nonsynonymous mutation counts, determined by whole-exome sequencing of tumor tissue, were related to features of the TCR repertoire. In the raw uncorrected reads, each unique combination of TCR and UMI appeared more than ten times on average. In non-small cell lung cancer, the study quantitatively compared TCR alpha and beta repertoires across several tumor regions, matched nontumor lung, and blood. Overall results and qualifications from the work: Additional single-cell paired TCR alpha and beta sequencing was considered necessary to confirm, at a functional level, the hypothesis that regional TCRs recognize regional mutations.

Sample time point, as interpreted from the label and publication: sample taken at primary tumor resection. The donors were about 71 patients from the lung TRACERx cohort who had early-stage, untreated non-small cell lung cancer. Whole RNA extracted from tumor and nontumor lung tissue, or from cryopreserved PBMC samples, was used for TCR sequencing without cell sorting. Patients were selected for TCR sequencing only if sufficient RNA was available from at least two tumor regions. Tumor and adjacent nontumor lung specimens were reviewed by a lung pathologist before selection. The library was obtained by 5' RACE. This sample was sequenced with a NextSeq 500. The TCR library protocol attached a unique molecular identifier to each TCR cDNA molecule to allow correction of PCR and sequencing errors. As for how the authors treated the data: Decombinator tools were used for TCR identification, UMI-based error correction and CDR3 extraction. TCRs above a frequency of 2 per 1,000, corresponding to the top 1% of the tumor frequency distribution, were defined as expanded. Rényi diversity was computed with the R vegan package after subsampling each repertoire 100 times to 5,000 TCRs. CDR3 similarity networks were built from amino acid triplet string-kernel similarity, connecting CDR3s with pairwise similarity above 0.82. The public reads were reanalyzed by TCRdb: fastp trimming at Q25, MiXCR alignment, in-frame beta chains only. CDR3 protein sequences are deduplicated, and each keeps its most common genes and DNA. The authors' filters were not applied to this entry. This sample gives more than 9,000 distinct CDR3 sequences in total; 6% to 7.5% of them show up just once. Roughly 28% of the sample goes to the ten largest clones.

The source was normal lung tissue next to the tumor, collected at surgery. This clonotype originated in a male donor with early-stage non-small cell lung cancer. The chain links TRBV7-2 with TRBJ1-2; the junction holds 10 bases that match TRBD1. The CDR3 corresponds to CASSSPGRQGAAGYTF. The sequence in DNA is TGTGCCAGCAGCTCCCCGGGGAGACAGGGGGCTGCTGGCTACACCTTC.